This is a list of T cell receptor beta chains from one sample in a study of T cells in localized non-small cell lung cancer. Assay: immunoSEQ multiplex PCR; the TCRdb copy retains only in-frame clones and omits some. The top ten clones hold 3.5% to 5.5% of a sample with roughly 20,000 clones, 83% of them seen once. The sequencing here drew on peripheral blood, taken before any cancer treatment. These TCRs come from a man aged 35-69 years with stage I lung adenocarcinoma. The CDR3 runs from the conserved cysteine through the conserved F or W. Each record gives: clone size, J gene, V gene, D gene, CDR3 protein, CDR3 DNA. The D gene is left open where the match is weak. Clone size, where shown, is once, few, many, or a class for clones that have expanded.

>.|TRBJ2-3|TRBV28|TRBD1
CASSLFGTGAEDTQYF
TGTGCCAGCAGTTTGTTCGGGACAGGGGCGGAAGATACGCAGTATTTT
>.|TRBJ2-7|TRBV7-9|.
CASSRGDGEQYF
TGTGCCAGCAGCAGGGGGGATGGCGAGCAGTACTTC
>.|TRBJ2-1|TRBV10-3|.
CALREAGDYNEQFF
TGTGCCCTCAGGGAGGCAGGGGATTACAATGAGCAGTTCTTC
>.|TRBJ2-5|TRBV13|TRBD1
CASSLAPTTGTEAQETQYF
TGTGCCAGCAGCTTAGCTCCCACAACCGGGACAGAAGCCCAAGAGACCCAGTACTTC
>once|TRBJ2-7|TRBV29-1|.
CSVENRTSYEQYF
TGCAGCGTTGAAAACAGGACATCCTACGAGCAGTACTTC
>.|TRBJ1-2|TRBV29-1|.
CSVIDRSNGYTF
TGCAGCGTGATAGACAGGTCGAATGGCTACACCTTC
>.|TRBJ2-1|TRBV28|.
CASSANLQVYNEQFF
TGTGCCAGCAGTGCTAACCTCCAGGTCTACAATGAGCAGTTCTTC
>once|TRBJ2-5|TRBV5-1|.
CASSTGTQETQYF
TGCGCCAGCAGCACCGGGACCCAAGAGACCCAGTACTTC
>once|TRBJ1-2|TRBV2|.
CASTQDPGTNYGYTF
TGTGCCAGCACCCAGGATCCAGGGACTAACTATGGCTACACCTTC
>.|TRBJ1-1|TRBV5-1|.
CASSLEVNTEAFF
TGCGCCAGCAGCTTGGAAGTGAACACTGAAGCTTTCTTT
>.|TRBJ2-7|TRBV5-6|.
CASSPRRRSEQYF
TGTGCCAGCAGCCCAAGACGCCGTAGCGAGCAGTACTTC
>.|TRBJ2-1|TRBV10-2|TRBD2
CASLPSGRAYEQFF
TGCGCCAGCTTACCGAGCGGGAGGGCATATGAGCAGTTCTTC
>.|TRBJ1-3|TRBV5-8|.
CASSLLTSGNTIYF
TGTGCCAGCAGCTTGCTCACCTCTGGAAACACCATATATTTT
>.|TRBJ2-1|TRBV10-3|.
CAISPQGGNEQFF
TGTGCCATCAGTCCACAGGGGGGGAATGAGCAGTTCTTC
>.|TRBJ1-6|TRBV6-6|.
CASSYRPRYNSPLHF
TGTGCCAGCAGTTATAGGCCGAGATATAATTCACCCCTCCACTTT
>.|TRBJ1-2|TRBV5-6|.
CASSLAGGPFSYGYTF
TGTGCCAGCAGCTTAGCGGGGGGCCCGTTCAGTTATGGCTACACCTTC
>.|TRBJ2-7|TRBV11-2|TRBD2
CASSPLLAGGRSEQYF
TGTGCCAGCAGCCCCTTACTAGCGGGAGGTCGGAGCGAGCAGTACTTC
>.|TRBJ2-5|TRBV5-3|.
CARSSARGFLETQYF
TGTGCCAGAAGCTCAGCTCGCGGTTTTTTAGAGACCCAGTACTTC
>.|TRBJ1-1|TRBV29-1|TRBD1
CSVQGQGGTEAFF
TGCAGCGTTCAAGGACAGGGAGGCACTGAAGCTTTCTTT
>.|TRBJ2-3|TRBV5-1|.
CASSLERGPDTQYF
TGCGCCAGCAGCTTGGAACGGGGGCCAGATACGCAGTATTTT
>.|TRBJ1-5|TRBV28|.
CASSLDKPRGSGHF
TGTGCCAGCAGTTTGGACAAGCCTAGGGGGTCGGGGCATTTT
>.|TRBJ2-7|TRBV28|TRBD2
CASSLSRGLDEQYF
TGTGCCAGCAGTCTCTCCAGGGGACTAGACGAGCAGTACTTC
>.|TRBJ1-4|TRBV7-9|TRBD1
CASSFGQGEATNEKLFF
TGTGCCAGCAGCTTCGGGCAGGGGGAGGCAACTAATGAAAAACTGTTTTTT
>.|TRBJ1-4|TRBV2|.
CASSGFGRLGGSATNEKLFF
TGTGCCAGCAGTGGGTTTGGCAGACTAGGGGGTTCAGCAACTAATGAAAAACTGTTTTTT
>.|TRBJ1-2|TRBV18|TRBD1
CASSRGRGQLGYGYTF
TGTGCCAGCTCACGAGGCAGGGGGCAATTGGGCTATGGCTACACCTTC
>.|TRBJ2-4|TRBV28|.
CASRVGGAKNIQYF
TGTGCCAGCAGGGTGGGGGGAGCCAAAAACATTCAGTACTTC
>few|TRBJ1-1|TRBV29-1|.
CSVFPTYTEAFF
TGCAGCGTTTTCCCGACATACACTGAAGCTTTCTTT
>.|TRBJ2-1|TRBV5-1|.
CASGSPSNNEQFF
TGCGCCAGCGGATCTCCTAGCAACAATGAGCAGTTCTTC
>medium-sized|TRBJ2-5|TRBV10-3|.
CAISESQAGETQYF
TGTGCCATCAGTGAGTCTCAAGCTGGGGAGACCCAGTACTTC
>.|TRBJ1-2|TRBV28|.
CASSLVVLDYGYTF
TGTGCCAGCAGTTTGGTGGTATTGGACTATGGCTACACCTTC
>few|TRBJ2-5|TRBV19|TRBD2
CASSKLSGGGQETQYF
TGTGCCAGTAGTAAACTCTCCGGGGGGGGCCAAGAGACCCAGTACTTC
>.|TRBJ2-7|TRBV30|TRBD2
CAWTLSGGYEQYF
TGTGCCTGGACTCTTTCGGGGGGCTACGAGCAGTACTTC
>few|TRBJ2-7|TRBV29-1|.
CSVEMGSPLEQYF
TGCAGCGTTGAAATGGGGTCCCCCCTCGAGCAGTACTTC
>.|TRBJ2-5|TRBV11-1|.
CASSQGTQETQYF
TGTGCCAGCAGCCAAGGGACCCAAGAGACCCAGTACTTC
>.|TRBJ2-7|TRBV11-2|.
CASSPQDRARHLFSYEQYF
TGTGCCAGCAGCCCCCAGGACAGAGCTCGCCATTTGTTCTCCTACGAGCAGTACTTC
>.|TRBJ2-2|TRBV25-1|TRBD2
CASKAGGNTGELFF
TGTGCCAGCAAGGCGGGGGGCAATACCGGGGAGCTGTTTTTT
>once|TRBJ2-7|TRBV28|TRBD1
CASRKTGLYEQYF
TGTGCCAGCCGGAAGACAGGGCTCTACGAGCAGTACTTC
>once|TRBJ1-4|TRBV5-1|TRBD1
CASRSRDRANEKLFF
TGCGCCAGCCGTTCCCGGGACAGGGCGAATGAAAAACTGTTTTTT
>.|TRBJ2-5|TRBV2|.
CASTRGAGQETQYF
TGTGCCAGCACTAGAGGGGCAGGGCAAGAGACCCAGTACTTC
>.|TRBJ1-2|TRBV5-6|TRBD1
CASSSDRGLYGYTF
TGTGCCAGCAGCTCGGACAGGGGGCTTTATGGCTACACCTTC
>.|TRBJ2-3|TRBV4-1|TRBD2
CASSQDLVAGGATDTQYF
TGCGCCAGCAGCCAAGATCTGGTGGCGGGGGGTGCCACAGATACGCAGTATTTT
>.|TRBJ2-6|TRBV6-4|.
CASSVDGSGANVLTF
TGTGCCAGCAGTGTGGACGGCTCTGGGGCCAACGTCCTGACTTTC